This TCR beta chain is from a study of vaccination and CD4 T cells after COVID-19. V shed 1 base and J shed 8 bases, with 11 bases lying between them. The CDR3 is 14 amino acids. Germline V CDR1 and CDR2: MGHDK, SYGVNS. Documented treatment: approximately 11-day PBMC culture with coronavirus spike peptide pools or control peptides (ViraFEST assay). On this clonotype itself: The antigen is not known.

Once obtained from cultured CD4+ T cells, the DNA was sequenced using the Oncomine TCR Beta short-read assay. TCRdb fed the PCR reads into MiXCR, producing one record per CDR3 protein. The sample holds 25,000 or so distinct CDR3 sequences, roughly 65% seen once. The source is a human donor who received a COVID-19 vaccine. The specimen comprised CD4+ T cells from blood, cultured in vitro, sampled after SARS-CoV-2 vaccination. The rearrangement links TRBV25-1 to TRBJ1-4; possibly TRBD1 for D (5 bases). Here the CDR3 reads CASSEWGDGEKLFF. The CDR3 DNA is TGTGCCAGCAGTGAATGGGGGGATGGCGAAAAACTGTTTTTT.